The 14 T cell receptor beta chains reported below all come from one sample, sequenced in a study of blood T cell repertoires in COVID-19. Clones were read by immunoSEQ multiplex PCR, and TCRdb kept only the in-frame ones, dropping some. The sample includes some 89,000 clones, approximately 76% of them seen just once. Source material: peripheral blood. These receptors all stem from a man aged 70 or older with acute or convalescent COVID-19.

V is TRBV19 and J is TRBJ1-4; no clear D gene. The CDR3 runs to 16 residues. V was pared by 3 bases and J by 8 bases, with 19 bases between. Looked up from germline, CDR1 is LNHDA and CDR2 is SQIVND (reference sequence). CDR3 bases: TGTGCCAGTAGTATGATTCGGCCAGGATGGAAAGAAAAACTGTTTTTT. Its protein product is CASSMIRPGWKEKLFF.

This clone turned up a few times. In nucleotides, the CDR3 is TGTGCCAGCAGCTACCCAGGGGCAGGGGACTACGAGCAGTACTTC. It specifies CASSYPGAGDYEQYF. The V gene is TRBV7-2, the J gene TRBJ2-7; weak D call: TRBD1 (6 bases). This CDR3 comprises 15 residues. Germline-derived CDR1 and CDR2 are SGHTA and FQGNSA. Trimming took off 4 bases at V and 3 bases at J, with 16 bases between the two ends. The full variable domain, its missing parts supplied by reference TRBV7-2 and TRBJ2-7, is GAGVSQSPSNKVTEKGKDVELRCDPISGHTALYWYRQSLGQGLEFLIYFQGNSAPDKSGLPSDRFSAERTGGSVSTLTIQRTQQEDSAVYLCASSYPGAGDYEQYFGPGTRLTVT.

J is TRBJ2-3 and V is TRBV19, with TRBD2 matching over 9 bases. V was clipped by 6 bases and J by 11 bases; unmatched bases: 9. The length of the CDR3 is 13 residues. CDR1 is LNHDA and CDR2 is SQIVND in the germline V gene (reference sequence). The CDR3 DNA sequence: TGTGCCAGTAGAGGTCTCCAAGCGGGAGGGCAGTATTTT. Protein product: CASRGLQAGGQYF.

The chain uses TRBV21-1 and TRBJ1-6. TRBV21-1 is a pseudogene. There are 17 residues in the CDR3. CDR3: CASLNSGTPSENSPLHF. CDR3 sequence (DNA): TGTGCCAGCCTAAATTCCGGGACTCCATCCGAGAATTCACCCCTCCACTTT.

The rearrangement joins TRBV28 to TRBJ1-3; D is undetermined. Trimming removed 8 bases at V and 3 bases at J, with 17 bases between. CDR3 length: 15 amino acids. Germline V gene sequence: CDR1 MDHEN, CDR2 SYDVKM. The CDR3, as DNA: TGTGCCAGCTTACGGGGAGGGTTTCGTGGAAACACCATATATTTT. Its translation: CASLRGGFRGNTIYF.

The V and J genes are TRBV7-3 and TRBJ2-2; a weak D match, TRBD1 (6 bases). The CDR3 is 16 amino acids. Germline CDR1 and CDR2: SGHTA and FQGTGA. Trimming removed 0 bases from V and 1 base from J, with 9 bases in between. The CDR3 nucleotides read TGTGCCAGCAGCTTAACGCCAGGGGTGAACACCGGGGAGCTGTTTTTT. Its translation: CASSLTPGVNTGELFF.

The CDR3 nucleotides are TGTGCCAGCAGTTCTCAACAGGACACCACCGGGGAGCTGTTTTTT. Its translation is CASSSQQDTTGELFF. This chain uses TRBV6-6 with TRBJ2-2, with D perhaps TRBD1 (5 bases). The V gene lost 4 bases and the J gene lost 4 bases, with 13 bases spanning the gap. Germline CDR1 MNHNY, CDR2 SVGAGI (reference sequence). The CDR3 is 15 residues long.

J is TRBJ1-6 and V is TRBV2, with TRBD1 matching 7 bases. The trim removed 6 bases at V and 4 bases at J, leaving 3 bases unmatched. Germline V gene lookup returns CDR1 SNHLY and CDR2 FYNNEI. The CDR3 loop spans 14 amino acids. The CDR3 sequence is CASRATGYNSPLHF. The CDR3, as DNA: TGTGCCAGCAGGGCGACAGGGTATAATTCACCCCTCCACTTT.

The rearrangement joins TRBV12-3 or TRBV12-4 to TRBJ2-5, with unresolved D. Deletions cut 4 bases from V and 3 bases from J, with 3 bases between. CDR3 length: 11 residues. The CDR3 nucleotides are TGTGCCAGCAGTTCTAAAGAGACCCAGTACTTC. Its protein product is CASSSKETQYF.

The CDR3 is CASSEWDRDTNYGYTF. Here the CDR3 DNA reads TGTGCCAGCAGTGAATGGGACAGGGATACTAACTATGGCTACACCTTC. This rearrangement joins TRBV6-1 to TRBJ1-2, with 9 bases aligning to TRBD1. The CDR3 length is 16 residues. Germline V CDR1 and CDR2: MNHNS, SASEGT. J was trimmed by 0 bases and V by 2 bases; bases with no gene match: 4.

The gene calls are TRBV10-2 and TRBJ1-1, with 10 bases identical to TRBD1. After removal of 8 bases from V and 4 bases from J, the junction contained 10 bases not matched to a gene. Per germline, CDR1 WSHSY and CDR2 SAAADI. This CDR3 region has 15 residues. CDR3: CASRLTGGEGTEAFF. The CDR3 DNA reads as TGCGCCAGCCGGCTGACAGGGGGCGAGGGCACTGAAGCTTTCTTT.

The chain is built from TRBV23-1 and TRBJ2-7, with 11 bases matching TRBD2. TRBV23-1 is filed as an ORF, its function uncertain. The CDR3 has 21 residues. With 0 bases clipped from V and 4 bases from J, the junction kept 20 bases outside the gene matches. The CDR3 nucleotides read TGCGCCAGCAGTCAATCGGCAGTGACCTTAACAACTAGCGGGAGTCCATACGAGCAGTACTTC. Its translation is CASSQSAVTLTTSGSPYEQYF.

CDR3 sequence (DNA): TGTGCCAGCAGTTATTACAGGGGAACTAATTCACCCCTCCACTTT. Protein: CASSYYRGTNSPLHF. The gene calls are TRBV28 and TRBJ1-6, with 7 bases lining up with TRBD1. Germline values: CDR1 MDHEN, CDR2 SYDVKM. This CDR3 has 15 amino acids. Trimming removed 4 bases from V and 6 bases from J; junction bases left unmatched: 6.

The chain carries TRBV4-1 and TRBJ1-1; D perhaps matches TRBD1 (5 bases). Germline V gene data show CDR1 as MGHRA and CDR2 as YSYEKL. This CDR3 spans 14 amino acids. Between the trimmed V and J ends, which lost 3 bases and 6 bases, there was a span of 14 bases. Here the CDR3 DNA reads TGCGCCAGCAGCCAGGGGCTTGGGGTACCTGAAGCTTTCTTT. It is translated as CASSQGLGVPEAFF.